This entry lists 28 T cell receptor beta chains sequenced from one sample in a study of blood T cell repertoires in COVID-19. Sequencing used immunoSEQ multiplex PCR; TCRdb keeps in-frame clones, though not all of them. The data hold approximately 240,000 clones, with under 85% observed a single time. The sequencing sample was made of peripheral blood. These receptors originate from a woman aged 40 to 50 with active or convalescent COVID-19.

The CDR3 coding sequence is TGCAGCGTTGGGGCTGATTCAACTAATGAAAAACTGTTTTTT. Protein product: CSVGADSTNEKLFF. The chain links TRBV29-1 to TRBJ1-4; D is unresolved. This CDR3 has 14 amino acids. Germline values: CDR1 SQVTM, CDR2 ANQGSEA. V dropped 4 bases and J dropped 0 bases, with 9 bases sitting between them.

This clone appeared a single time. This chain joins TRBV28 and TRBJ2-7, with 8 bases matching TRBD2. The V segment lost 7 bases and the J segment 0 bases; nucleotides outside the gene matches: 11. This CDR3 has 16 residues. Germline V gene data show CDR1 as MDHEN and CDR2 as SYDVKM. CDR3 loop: CASNISSAGGSYEQYV. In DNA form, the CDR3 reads TGTGCCAGCAACATAAGCTCTGCGGGGGGCTCCTACGAGCAGTACGTC.

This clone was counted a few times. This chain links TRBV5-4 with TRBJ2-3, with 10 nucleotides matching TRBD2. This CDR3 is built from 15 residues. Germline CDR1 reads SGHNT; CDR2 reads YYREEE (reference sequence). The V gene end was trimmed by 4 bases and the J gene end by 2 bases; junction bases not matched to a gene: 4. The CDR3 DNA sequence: TGTGCCAGCAGCGTAGGACTAGCGGCCACAGATACGCAGTATTTT. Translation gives CASSVGLAATDTQYF.

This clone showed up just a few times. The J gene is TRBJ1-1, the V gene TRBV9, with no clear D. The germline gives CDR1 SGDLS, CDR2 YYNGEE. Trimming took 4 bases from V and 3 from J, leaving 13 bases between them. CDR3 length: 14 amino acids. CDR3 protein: CASSPYDEDTEAFF. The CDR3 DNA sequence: TGTGCCAGCAGCCCTTATGACGAGGACACTGAAGCTTTCTTT.

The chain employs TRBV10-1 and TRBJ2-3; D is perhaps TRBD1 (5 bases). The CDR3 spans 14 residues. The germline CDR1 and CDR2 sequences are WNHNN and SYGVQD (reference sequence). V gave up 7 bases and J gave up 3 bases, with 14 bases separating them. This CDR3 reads CASTVTQGTDTQYF. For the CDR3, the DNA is TGCGCCAGCACCGTTACCCAGGGAACAGATACGCAGTATTTT.

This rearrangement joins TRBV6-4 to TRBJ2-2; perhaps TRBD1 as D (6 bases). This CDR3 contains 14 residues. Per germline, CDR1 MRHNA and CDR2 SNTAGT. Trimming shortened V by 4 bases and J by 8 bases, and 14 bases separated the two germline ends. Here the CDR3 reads CASSGTEIPGELFF. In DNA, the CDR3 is TGTGCCAGCAGTGGGACAGAGATCCCGGGGGAGCTGTTTTTT.

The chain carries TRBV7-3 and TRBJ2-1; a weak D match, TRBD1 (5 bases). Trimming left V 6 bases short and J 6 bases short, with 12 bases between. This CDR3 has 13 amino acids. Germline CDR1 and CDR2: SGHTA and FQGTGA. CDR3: CASSLDTFNEQFF. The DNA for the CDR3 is TGTGCCAGCAGTCTGGACACGTTCAATGAGCAGTTCTTC.

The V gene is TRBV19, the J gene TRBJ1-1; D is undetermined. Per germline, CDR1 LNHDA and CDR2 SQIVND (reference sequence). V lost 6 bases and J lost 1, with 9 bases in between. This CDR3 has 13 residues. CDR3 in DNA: TGTGCCAGTAGCCTCAGTGAGAACACTGAAGCTTTCTTT. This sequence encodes CASSLSENTEAFF.

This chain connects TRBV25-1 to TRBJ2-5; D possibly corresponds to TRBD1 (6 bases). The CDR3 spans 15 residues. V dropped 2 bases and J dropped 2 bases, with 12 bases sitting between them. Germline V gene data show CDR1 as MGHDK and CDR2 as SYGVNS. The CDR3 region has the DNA TGTGCCAGCAGTGAACAGACAGGCCATCAAGAGACCCAGTACTTC. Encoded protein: CASSEQTGHQETQYF.

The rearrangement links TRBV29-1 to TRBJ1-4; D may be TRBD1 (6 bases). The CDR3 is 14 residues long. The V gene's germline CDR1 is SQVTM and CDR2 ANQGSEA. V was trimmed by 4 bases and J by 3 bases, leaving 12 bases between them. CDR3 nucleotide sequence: TGCAGCGTTGCTGTGACAGGCCCTAATGAAAAACTGTTTTTT. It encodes CSVAVTGPNEKLFF.

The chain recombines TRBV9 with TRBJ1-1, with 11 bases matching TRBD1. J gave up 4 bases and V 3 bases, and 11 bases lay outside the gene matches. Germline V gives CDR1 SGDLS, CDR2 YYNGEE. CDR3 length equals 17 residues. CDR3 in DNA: TGTGCCAGCAGCGCCGGACAGGGGGCGCGGGTCGGCACTGAAGCTTTCTTT. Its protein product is CASSAGQGARVGTEAFF.

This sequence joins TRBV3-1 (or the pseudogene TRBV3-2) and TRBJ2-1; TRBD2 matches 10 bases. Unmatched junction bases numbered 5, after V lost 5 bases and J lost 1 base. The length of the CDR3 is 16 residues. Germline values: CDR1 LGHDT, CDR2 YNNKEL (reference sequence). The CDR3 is CASSGQRGGSYNEQFF. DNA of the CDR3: TGTGCCAGCAGCGGCCAGCGGGGGGGTTCCTACAATGAGCAGTTCTTC.

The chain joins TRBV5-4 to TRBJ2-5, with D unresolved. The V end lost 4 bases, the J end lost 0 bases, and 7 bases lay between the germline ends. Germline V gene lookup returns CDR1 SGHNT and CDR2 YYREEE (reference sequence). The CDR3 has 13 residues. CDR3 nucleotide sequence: TGTGCCAGCAGCGACGACAACCAAGAGACCCAGTACTTC. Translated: CASSDDNQETQYF.

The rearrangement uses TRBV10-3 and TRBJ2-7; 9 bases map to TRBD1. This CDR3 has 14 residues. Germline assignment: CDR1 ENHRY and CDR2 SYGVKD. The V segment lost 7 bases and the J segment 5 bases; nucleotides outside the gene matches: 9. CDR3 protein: CAINPGQGYDEQYF. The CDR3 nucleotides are TGTGCCATCAACCCGGGACAGGGTTACGACGAGCAGTACTTC.

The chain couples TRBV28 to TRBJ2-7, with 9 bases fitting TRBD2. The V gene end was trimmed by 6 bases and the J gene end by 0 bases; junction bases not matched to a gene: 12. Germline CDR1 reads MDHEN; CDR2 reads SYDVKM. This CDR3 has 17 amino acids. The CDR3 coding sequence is TGTGCCAGCAGCCCATCCCTCCTAGCGGGACTCTCCTACGAGCAGTACTTC. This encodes CASSPSLLAGLSYEQYF.

CDR3 DNA sequence: TGTGCCAGCAGCTCCCCTATCTCCCCCTATGAGCAGTTCTTC. It encodes CASSSPISPYEQFF. The rearrangement joins TRBV11-3 to TRBJ2-1; D gene uncertain. The V end was cut by 4 bases, the J end by 8 bases, with 15 bases between. This CDR3 contains 14 residues. CDR1 and CDR2 from the germline V gene are SGHNT and YENEEA.

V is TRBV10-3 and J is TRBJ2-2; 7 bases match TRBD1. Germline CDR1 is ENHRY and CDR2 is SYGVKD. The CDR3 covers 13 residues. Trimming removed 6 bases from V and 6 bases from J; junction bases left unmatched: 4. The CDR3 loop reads CAIRTGSAGELFF. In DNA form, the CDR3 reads TGTGCCATCAGGACAGGGTCGGCCGGGGAGCTGTTTTTT.

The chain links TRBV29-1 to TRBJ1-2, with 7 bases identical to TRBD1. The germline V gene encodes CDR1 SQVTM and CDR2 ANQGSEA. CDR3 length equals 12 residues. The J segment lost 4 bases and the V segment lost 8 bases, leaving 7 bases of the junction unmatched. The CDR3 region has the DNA TGCAGCTCCGAGGGACAGAGCTATGGCTACACCTTC. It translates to CSSEGQSYGYTF. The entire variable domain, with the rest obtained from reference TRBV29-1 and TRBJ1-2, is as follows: SAVISQKPSRDICQRGTSLTIQCQVDSQVTMMFWYRQQPGQSLTLIATANQGSEATYESGFVIDKFPISRPNLTFSTLTVSNMSPEDSSIYLCSSEGQSYGYTFGSGTRLTVV.

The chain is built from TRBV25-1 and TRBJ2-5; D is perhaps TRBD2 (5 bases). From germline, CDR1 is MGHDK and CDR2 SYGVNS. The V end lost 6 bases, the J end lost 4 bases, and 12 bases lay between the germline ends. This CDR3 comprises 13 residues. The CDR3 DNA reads TGTGCCAGCAGGAACGAGGGTCGAGAGACCCAGTACTTC. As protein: CASRNEGRETQYF.

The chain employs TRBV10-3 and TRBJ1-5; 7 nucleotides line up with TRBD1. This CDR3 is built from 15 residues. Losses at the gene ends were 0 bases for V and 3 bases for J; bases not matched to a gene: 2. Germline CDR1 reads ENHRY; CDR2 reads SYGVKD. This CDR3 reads CAISESGGNNQPQHF. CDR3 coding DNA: TGTGCCATCAGTGAGTCAGGGGGCAACAATCAGCCCCAGCATTTT.

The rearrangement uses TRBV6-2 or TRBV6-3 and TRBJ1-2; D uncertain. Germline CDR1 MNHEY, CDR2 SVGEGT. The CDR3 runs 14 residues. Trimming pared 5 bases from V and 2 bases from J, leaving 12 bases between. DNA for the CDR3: TGTGCCAGCAGTATTTACCGGGGAAACTATGGCTACACCTTC. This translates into CASSIYRGNYGYTF.

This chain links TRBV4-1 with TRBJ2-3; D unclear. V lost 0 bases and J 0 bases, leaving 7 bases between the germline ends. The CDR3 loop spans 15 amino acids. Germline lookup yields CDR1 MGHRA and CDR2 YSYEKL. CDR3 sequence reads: CASSQDGHSTDTQYF. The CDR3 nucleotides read TGCGCCAGCAGCCAAGATGGGCACAGCACAGATACGCAGTATTTT.

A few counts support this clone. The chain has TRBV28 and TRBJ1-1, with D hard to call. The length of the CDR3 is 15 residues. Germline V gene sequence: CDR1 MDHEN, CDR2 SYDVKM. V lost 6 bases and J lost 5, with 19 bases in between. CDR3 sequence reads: CASSPLGGSGTEAFF. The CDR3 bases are TGTGCCAGCAGCCCTCTAGGAGGGTCAGGAACTGAAGCTTTCTTT.

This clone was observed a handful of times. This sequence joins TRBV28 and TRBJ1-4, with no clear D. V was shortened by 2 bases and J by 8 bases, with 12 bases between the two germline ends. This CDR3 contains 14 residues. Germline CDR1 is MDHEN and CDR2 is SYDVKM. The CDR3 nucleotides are TGTGCCAGCAGTTTAATCGGGGTTGGAGAAAAACTGTTTTTT. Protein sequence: CASSLIGVGEKLFF.

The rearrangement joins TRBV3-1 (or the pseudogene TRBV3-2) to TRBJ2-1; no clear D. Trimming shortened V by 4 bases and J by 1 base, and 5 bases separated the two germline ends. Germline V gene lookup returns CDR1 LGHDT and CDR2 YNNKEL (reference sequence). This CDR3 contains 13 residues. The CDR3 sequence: CASSLGSYNEQFF. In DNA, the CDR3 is TGTGCCAGCAGCCTCGGGTCCTACAATGAGCAGTTCTTC.

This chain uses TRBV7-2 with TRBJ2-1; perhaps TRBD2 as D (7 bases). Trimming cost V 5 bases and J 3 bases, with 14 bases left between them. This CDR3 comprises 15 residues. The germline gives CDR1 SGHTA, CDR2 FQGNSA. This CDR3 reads CASSVRGAGYNEQFF. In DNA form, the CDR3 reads TGTGCCAGCAGCGTACGGGGGGCCGGCTACAATGAGCAGTTCTTC.

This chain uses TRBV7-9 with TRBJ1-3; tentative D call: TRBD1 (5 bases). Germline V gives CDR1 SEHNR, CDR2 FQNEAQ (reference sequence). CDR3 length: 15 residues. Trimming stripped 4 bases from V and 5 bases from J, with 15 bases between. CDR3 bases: TGTGCCAGCAGCTCCTACAGGCGCCCTAGAAACACCATATATTTT. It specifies CASSSYRRPRNTIYF.

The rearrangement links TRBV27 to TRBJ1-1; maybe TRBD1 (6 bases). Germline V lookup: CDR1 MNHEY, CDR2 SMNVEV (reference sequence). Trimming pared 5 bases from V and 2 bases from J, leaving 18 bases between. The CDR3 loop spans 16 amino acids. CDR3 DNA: TGTGCCAGCAGTAAAGGGACACCCCCTAGAAACACTGAAGCTTTCTTT. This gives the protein CASSKGTPPRNTEAFF.